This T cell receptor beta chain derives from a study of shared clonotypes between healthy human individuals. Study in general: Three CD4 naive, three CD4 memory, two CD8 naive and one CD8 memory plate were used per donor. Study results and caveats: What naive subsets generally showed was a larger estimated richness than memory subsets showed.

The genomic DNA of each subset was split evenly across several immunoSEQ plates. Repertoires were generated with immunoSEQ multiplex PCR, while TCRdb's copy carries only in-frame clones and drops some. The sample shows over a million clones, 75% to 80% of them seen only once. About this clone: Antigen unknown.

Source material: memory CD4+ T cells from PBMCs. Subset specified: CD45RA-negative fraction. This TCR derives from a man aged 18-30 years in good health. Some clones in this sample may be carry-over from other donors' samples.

The chain's CDR3 is CASSPVTGGEETQYF. CDR3 DNA: TGCGCCAGCAGCCCGGTGACAGGGGGGGAGGAGACCCAGTACTTC. The V and J genes are TRBV5-1 and TRBJ2-5, with 9 nucleotides matching TRBD1. Germline assignment: CDR1 SGHRS and CDR2 YFSETQ. After removal of 4 bases from V and 5 bases from J, the junction contained 9 bases not matched to a gene. The CDR3 has 15 amino acids.